This TCR beta chain was retrieved from a study of T cell changes during pregnancy in multiple sclerosis. Method: immunoSEQ multiplex PCR; TCRdb's copy keeps in-frame clones and lacks some. The repertoire includes some 120,000 clones, approximately 96% of them detected once, and roughly 0.45% sits in the top ten. The material was peripheral blood, obtained after pregnancy. This receptor was taken from a female donor with multiple sclerosis, enrolled in a pregnancy study.

CDR3 DNA: TGTGCCAGCAGTGATCGGGGGGGGGACGGCACTGAAGCTTTCTTT. It is translated as CASSDRGGDGTEAFF. The chain is built from TRBV2 and TRBJ1-1, with D tentatively TRBD1 (5 bases). Trimming took off 3 bases at V and 4 bases at J, with 15 bases between the two ends. The CDR3 extends over 15 amino acids. Germline CDR1 is SNHLY and CDR2 is FYNNEI.